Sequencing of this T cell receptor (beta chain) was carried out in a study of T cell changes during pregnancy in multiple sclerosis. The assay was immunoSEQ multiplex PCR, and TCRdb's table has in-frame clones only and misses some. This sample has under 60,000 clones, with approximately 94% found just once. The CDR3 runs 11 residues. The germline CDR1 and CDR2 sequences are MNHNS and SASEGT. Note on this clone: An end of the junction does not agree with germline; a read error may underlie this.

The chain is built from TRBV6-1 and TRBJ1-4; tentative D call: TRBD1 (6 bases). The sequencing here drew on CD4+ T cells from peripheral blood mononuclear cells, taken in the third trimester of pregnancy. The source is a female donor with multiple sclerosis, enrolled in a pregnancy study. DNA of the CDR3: TGTGCCACCAAAGGGTTGTGGGGGCAGGTTTTT. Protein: CATKGLWGQVF.